A single sample gave rise to the 12 T cell receptor beta chains below, sequenced in a study of blood T cell repertoires in COVID-19. Libraries were prepared by immunoSEQ multiplex PCR; TCRdb keeps only in-frame clonotypes and omits some of them. The data contain almost 70,000 clones, nearly 90% of them singletons. The sequencing input was peripheral blood. Receptors were obtained from a woman between 50 and 59 years old with active COVID-19.

The chain employs TRBV24-1 and TRBJ2-7, with 11 nucleotides matching TRBD2. The germline CDR1 and CDR2 sequences are KGHDR and SFDVKD. The V gene end was trimmed by 2 bases and the J gene end by 4 bases; junction bases not matched to a gene: 15. The CDR3 has 19 residues. The CDR3 DNA is TGTGCCACCAGTGATTCCCCCCGTAGCGGGAGGGCCCTAGGGTACGAGCAGTACTTC. This gives the protein CATSDSPRSGRALGYEQYF.

This sequence joins TRBV29-1 and TRBJ2-2; 9 nucleotides match TRBD1. CDR1 and CDR2 from the germline V gene are SQVTM and ANQGSEA. This CDR3 has 15 amino acids. The ends lost 5 bases at V and 1 base at J; junction bases unmatched: 5. CDR3 protein: CSVRKGQGNTGELFF. Written as DNA, the CDR3 is TGCAGCGTTAGAAAGGGACAGGGGAACACCGGGGAGCTGTTTTTT.

The chain recombines TRBV28 with TRBJ1-1; D is unclear. Trimming cost V 3 bases and J 4 bases, with 12 bases left between them. The CDR3 totals 14 residues. The V gene's germline CDR1 is MDHEN and CDR2 SYDVKM. The chain's CDR3 is CASSLTEARTEAFF. CDR3 nucleotides: TGTGCCAGCAGTTTGACCGAGGCCCGCACTGAAGCTTTCTTT.

The chain links TRBV15 to TRBJ2-7; weak D call: TRBD2 (6 bases). The V end lost 1 base, the J end lost 5 bases, and 15 bases lay between the germline ends. The CDR3 covers 15 residues. Germline assignment: CDR1 LNHNV and CDR2 YYDKDF (reference sequence). DNA for the CDR3: TGTGCCACCAGCAGAGCCCCCGGGGGTATCGACGAGCAGTACTTC. It is translated as CATSRAPGGIDEQYF.

The V gene is TRBV9, the J gene TRBJ1-5; D remains unclear. The CDR3 totals 13 residues. The germline CDR1 and CDR2 sequences are SGDLS and YYNGEE. V was trimmed by 0 bases and J by 4 bases, leaving 5 bases between them. The CDR3 DNA sequence: TGTGCCAGCAGCGTAGGAGAAAATCAGCCCCAGCATTTT. Its translation: CASSVGENQPQHF.

The chain has TRBV19 and TRBJ2-7; weak D call: TRBD2 (6 bases). Per the germline V gene, CDR1 is LNHDA and CDR2 is SQIVND (reference sequence). V lost 4 bases and J lost 1, with 14 bases in between. This CDR3 spans 15 amino acids. This CDR3 is CASSSVGGTSYEQYF. The CDR3 bases are TGTGCCAGTAGTAGCGTAGGCGGGACTTCCTACGAGCAGTACTTC.

The J gene is TRBJ2-5, the V gene TRBV2, with D perhaps matching TRBD1 (5 bases). V dropped 4 bases and J dropped 4 bases, with 7 bases sitting between them. The germline V gene encodes CDR1 SNHLY and CDR2 FYNNEI. The CDR3 sequence is 12 residues long. In nucleotides, the CDR3 is TGTGCCAGCAGTGGGACAAGAGAGACCCAGTACTTC. This encodes CASSGTRETQYF.

The chain uses TRBV6-5 and TRBJ2-7, with 8 positions matching TRBD1. Trimming at V came to 6 bases and at J to 0 bases, leaving 4 bases not matched to a gene. CDR1 is MNHEY and CDR2 is SVGAGI in the germline V gene. The CDR3 spans 14 residues. The CDR3 region has the DNA TGTGCCAGCAGGTCCGGGACAGGCTCCTACGAGCAGTACTTC. It encodes CASRSGTGSYEQYF.

The rearrangement links TRBV19 to TRBJ2-7; 8 bases are a match to TRBD1. V lost 4 bases, J lost 4 bases, and 9 bases stayed unmatched. The length of the CDR3 is 15 residues. CDR1 is LNHDA and CDR2 is SQIVND in the germline V gene (reference sequence). The CDR3 here is CASSKGDRGGYEQYF. The CDR3 DNA reads as TGTGCCAGTAGTAAGGGCGACAGGGGAGGATACGAGCAGTACTTC.

The J gene is TRBJ2-5, the V gene TRBV4-1; 7 bases align to TRBD2. The trim removed 1 base at V and 6 bases at J, leaving 5 bases unmatched. The germline gives CDR1 MGHRA, CDR2 YSYEKL. The CDR3 extends over 14 amino acids. The CDR3 sequence: CASSQGLAGKTQYF. In nucleotides, the CDR3 is TGCGCCAGCAGCCAAGGACTAGCCGGGAAGACCCAGTACTTC.

This clone came up a few times. The chain employs TRBV10-3 and TRBJ2-1; 7 nucleotides agree with TRBD2. V dropped 3 bases and J dropped 6; count of bases not matched to a gene: 5. CDR1 is ENHRY and CDR2 is SYGVKD in the germline V gene. CDR3 size: 14 residues. In DNA form, the CDR3 reads TGTGCCATCAGTGACGGGAGGCGGGTCAATGAGCAGTTCTTC. Translation gives CAISDGRRVNEQFF.

The chain carries TRBV5-1 and TRBJ2-2; TRBD2 aligns across 11 bases. The CDR3 consists of 18 residues. The germline CDR1 and CDR2 sequences are SGHRS and YFSETQ. The V and J ends lost 4 bases and 1 base, in that order; junction bases with no gene match: 9. CDR3 residues: CASSPQSGLAVNTGELFF. The CDR3 nucleotides read TGCGCCAGCAGCCCACAGTCGGGACTAGCGGTGAACACCGGGGAGCTGTTTTTT.